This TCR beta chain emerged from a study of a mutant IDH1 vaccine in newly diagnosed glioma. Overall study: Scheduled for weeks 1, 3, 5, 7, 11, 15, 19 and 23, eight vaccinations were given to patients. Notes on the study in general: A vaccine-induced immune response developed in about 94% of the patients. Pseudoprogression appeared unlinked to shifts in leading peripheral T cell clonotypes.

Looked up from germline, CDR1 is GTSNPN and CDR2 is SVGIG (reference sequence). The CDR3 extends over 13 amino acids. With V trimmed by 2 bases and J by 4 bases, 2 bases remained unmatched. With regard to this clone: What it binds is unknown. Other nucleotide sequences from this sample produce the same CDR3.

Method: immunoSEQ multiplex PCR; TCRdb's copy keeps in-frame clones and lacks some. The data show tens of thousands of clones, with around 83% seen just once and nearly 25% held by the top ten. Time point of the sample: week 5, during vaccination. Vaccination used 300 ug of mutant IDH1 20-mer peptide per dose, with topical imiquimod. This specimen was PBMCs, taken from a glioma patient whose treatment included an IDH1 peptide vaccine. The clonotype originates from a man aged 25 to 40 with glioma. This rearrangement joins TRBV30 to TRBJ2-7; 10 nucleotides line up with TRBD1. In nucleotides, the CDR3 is TGTGCCTGGAGTCGGGACAGGGGTTACGAGCAGTACTTC. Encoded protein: CAWSRDRGYEQYF.